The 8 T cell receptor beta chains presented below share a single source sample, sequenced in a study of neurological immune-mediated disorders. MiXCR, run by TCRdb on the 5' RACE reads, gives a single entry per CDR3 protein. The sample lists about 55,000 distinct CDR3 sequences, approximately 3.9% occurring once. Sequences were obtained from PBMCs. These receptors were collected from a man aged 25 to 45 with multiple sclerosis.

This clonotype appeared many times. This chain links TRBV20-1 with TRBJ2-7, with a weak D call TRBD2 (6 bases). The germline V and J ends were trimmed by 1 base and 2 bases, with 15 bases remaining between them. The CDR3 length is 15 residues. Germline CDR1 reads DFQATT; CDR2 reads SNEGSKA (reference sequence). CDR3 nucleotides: TGCAGTGCTAGAGTAGGAGGGGCCGACCCCTACGAGCAGTACTTC. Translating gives CSARVGGADPYEQYF.

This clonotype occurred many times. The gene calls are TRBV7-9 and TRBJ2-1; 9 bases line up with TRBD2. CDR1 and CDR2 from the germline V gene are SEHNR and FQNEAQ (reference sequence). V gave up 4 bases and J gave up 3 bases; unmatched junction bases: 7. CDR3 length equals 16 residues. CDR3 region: CASSSSSGGIYNEQFF. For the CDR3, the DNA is TGTGCCAGCAGCTCCTCCAGCGGGGGGATCTACAATGAGCAGTTCTTC.

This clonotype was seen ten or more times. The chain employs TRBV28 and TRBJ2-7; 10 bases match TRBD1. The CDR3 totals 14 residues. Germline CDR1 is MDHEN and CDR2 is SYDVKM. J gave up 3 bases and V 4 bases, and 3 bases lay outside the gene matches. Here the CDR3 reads CASSYRTGGYEQYF. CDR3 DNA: TGTGCCAGCAGTTATAGGACAGGGGGCTACGAGCAGTACTTC.

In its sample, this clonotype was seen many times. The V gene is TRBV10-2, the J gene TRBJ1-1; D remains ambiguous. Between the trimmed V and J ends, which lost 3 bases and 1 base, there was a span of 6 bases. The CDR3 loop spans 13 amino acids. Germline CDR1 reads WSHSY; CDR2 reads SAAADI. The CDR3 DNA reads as TGCGCCAGCAGTGAAGATGAGAACACTGAAGCTTTCTTT. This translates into CASSEDENTEAFF.

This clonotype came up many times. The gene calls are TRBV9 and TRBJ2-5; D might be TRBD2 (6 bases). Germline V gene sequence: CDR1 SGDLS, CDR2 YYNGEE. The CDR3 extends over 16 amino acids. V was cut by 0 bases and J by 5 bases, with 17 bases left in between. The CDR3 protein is CASSVGVFGSVETQYF. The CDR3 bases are TGTGCCAGCAGCGTAGGAGTTTTCGGGAGTGTGGAGACCCAGTACTTC.

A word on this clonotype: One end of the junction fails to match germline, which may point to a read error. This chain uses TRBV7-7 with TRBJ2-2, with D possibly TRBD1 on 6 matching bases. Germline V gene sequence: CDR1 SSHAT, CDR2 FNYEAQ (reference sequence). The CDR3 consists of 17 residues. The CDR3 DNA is TGTGCTAGCAGCTTAGATCCGGACAGAGGGAACACCAGGGAGCTGTTTTTT. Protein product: CASSLDPDRGNTRELFF.

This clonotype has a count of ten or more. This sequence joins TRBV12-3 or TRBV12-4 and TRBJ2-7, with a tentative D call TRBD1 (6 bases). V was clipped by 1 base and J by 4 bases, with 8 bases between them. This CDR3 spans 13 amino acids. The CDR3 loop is CASSLETGYEQYF. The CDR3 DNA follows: TGTGCCAGCAGTTTAGAAACAGGGTACGAGCAGTACTTC.

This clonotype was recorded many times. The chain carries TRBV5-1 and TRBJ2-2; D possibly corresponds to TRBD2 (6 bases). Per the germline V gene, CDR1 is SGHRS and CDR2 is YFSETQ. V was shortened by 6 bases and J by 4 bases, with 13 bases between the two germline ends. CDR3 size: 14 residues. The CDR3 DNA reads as TGCGCCAGCACTCGACTAGGACTCACCGGGGAGCTGTTTTTT. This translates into CASTRLGLTGELFF.